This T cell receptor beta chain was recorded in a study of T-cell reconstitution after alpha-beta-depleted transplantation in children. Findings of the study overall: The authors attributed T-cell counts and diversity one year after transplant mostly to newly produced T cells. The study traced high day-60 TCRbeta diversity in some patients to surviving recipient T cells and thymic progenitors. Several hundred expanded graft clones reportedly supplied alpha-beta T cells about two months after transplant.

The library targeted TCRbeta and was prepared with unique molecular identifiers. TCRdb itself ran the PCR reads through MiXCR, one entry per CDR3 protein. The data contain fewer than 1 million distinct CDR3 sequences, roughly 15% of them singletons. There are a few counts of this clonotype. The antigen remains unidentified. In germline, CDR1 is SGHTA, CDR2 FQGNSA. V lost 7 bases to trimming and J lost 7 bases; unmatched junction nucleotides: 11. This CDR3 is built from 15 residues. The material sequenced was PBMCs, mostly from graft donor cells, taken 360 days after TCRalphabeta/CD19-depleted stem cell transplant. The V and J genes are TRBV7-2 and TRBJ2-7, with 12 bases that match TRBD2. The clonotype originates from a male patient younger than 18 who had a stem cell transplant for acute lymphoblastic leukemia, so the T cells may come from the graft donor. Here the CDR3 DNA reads TGTGCCAGCATCCAGACTAGCGGGAGCTACTGGGAGCAGTACTTC. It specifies CASIQTSGSYWEQYF.